This T cell receptor beta chain is from a study of a mutant IDH1 vaccine in newly diagnosed glioma. Background on the study: Patients were started on vaccination 4-6 weeks after radiotherapy alone, or with temozolomide cycles.

The V end was cut by 3 bases, the J end by 0 bases, with 5 bases between. The germline V gene encodes CDR1 SQVTM and CDR2 ANQGSEA. The CDR3 has 13 residues. A remark on this clone: What it binds is unknown.

TCRdb's table, derived via immunoSEQ multiplex PCR, lists solely in-frame clones and lacks some. This table has 31,000 or so clones, around 80% appearing once. The time point was: week 11, during vaccination. Each dose of the vaccine consisted of 300 ug of mutant IDH1 20-mer peptide, with topical imiquimod. The material was PBMCs, obtained from a glioma patient whose treatment included an IDH1 peptide vaccine. This chain uses TRBV29-1 with TRBJ1-4, with D unresolved. The origin of this receptor is a man between 25 and 39 years old with glioma. CDR3 nucleotides: TGCAGCGTTGAGGCCTCAACTAATGAAAAACTGTTTTTT. Its protein product is CSVEASTNEKLFF.